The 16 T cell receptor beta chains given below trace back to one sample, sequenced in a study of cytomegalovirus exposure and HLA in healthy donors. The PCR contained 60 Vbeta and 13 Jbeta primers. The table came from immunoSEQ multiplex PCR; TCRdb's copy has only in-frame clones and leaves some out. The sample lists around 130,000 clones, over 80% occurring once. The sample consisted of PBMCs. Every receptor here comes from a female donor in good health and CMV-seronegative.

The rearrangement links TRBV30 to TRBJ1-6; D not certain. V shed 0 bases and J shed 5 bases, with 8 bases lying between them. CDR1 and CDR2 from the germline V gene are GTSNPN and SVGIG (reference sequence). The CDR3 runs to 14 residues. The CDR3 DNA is TGTGCCTGGAGTGTACCACCTAATAATTCACCCCTCCACTTT. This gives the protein CAWSVPPNNSPLHF. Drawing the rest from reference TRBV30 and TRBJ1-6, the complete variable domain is SQTIHQWPATLVQPVGSPLSLECTVEGTSNPNLYWYRQAAGRGLQLLFYSVGIGQISSEVPQNLSASRPQDRQFILSSKKLLLSDSGFYLCAWSVPPNNSPLHFGNGTRLTVT.

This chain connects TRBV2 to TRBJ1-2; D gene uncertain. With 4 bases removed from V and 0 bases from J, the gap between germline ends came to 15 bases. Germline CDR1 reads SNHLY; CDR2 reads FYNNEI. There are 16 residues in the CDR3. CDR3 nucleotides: TGTGCCAGCAGTGCACACCTCGTTGAAACTAACTATGGCTACACCTTC. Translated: CASSAHLVETNYGYTF.

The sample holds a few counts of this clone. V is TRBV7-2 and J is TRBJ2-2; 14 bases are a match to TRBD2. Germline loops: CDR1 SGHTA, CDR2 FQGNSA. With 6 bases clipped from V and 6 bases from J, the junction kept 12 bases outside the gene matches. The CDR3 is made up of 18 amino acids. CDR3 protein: CASSWTSGRNLWAGELFF. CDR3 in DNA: TGTGCCAGCAGTTGGACTAGCGGGAGGAATTTGTGGGCCGGGGAGCTGTTTTTT.

The CDR3 DNA is TGCGCCAGCAGTTCCTTGTCAGGGGCTAGGGAGCAGTACTTC. Translated, it gives CASSSLSGAREQYF. V usage is TRBV10-2 and J usage is TRBJ2-7, with a tentative D call TRBD1 (6 bases). Germline assignment: CDR1 WSHSY and CDR2 SAAADI. The length of the CDR3 is 14 residues. Trimming left V 5 bases short and J 7 bases short, with 18 bases between.

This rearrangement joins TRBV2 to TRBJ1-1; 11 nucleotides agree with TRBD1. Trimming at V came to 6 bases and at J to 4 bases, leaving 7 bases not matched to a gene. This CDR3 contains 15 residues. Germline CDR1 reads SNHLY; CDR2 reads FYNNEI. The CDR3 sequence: CASRGTGGGVTEAFF. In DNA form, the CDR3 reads TGTGCCAGCAGGGGGACAGGGGGGGGAGTCACTGAAGCTTTCTTT.

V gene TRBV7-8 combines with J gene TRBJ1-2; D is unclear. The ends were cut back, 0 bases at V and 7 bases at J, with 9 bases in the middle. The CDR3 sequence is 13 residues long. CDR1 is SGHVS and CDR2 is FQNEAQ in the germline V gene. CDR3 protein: CASSLAEVRGYTF. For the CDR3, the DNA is TGTGCCAGCAGCTTAGCAGAGGTTCGTGGCTACACCTTC.

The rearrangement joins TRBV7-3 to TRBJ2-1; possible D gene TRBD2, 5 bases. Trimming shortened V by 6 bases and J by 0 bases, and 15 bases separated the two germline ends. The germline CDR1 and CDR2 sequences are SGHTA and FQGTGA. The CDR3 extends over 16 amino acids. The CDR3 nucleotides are TGTGCCAGCAGTCCCCGAGCGGCGAGCTCCTACAATGAGCAGTTCTTC. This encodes CASSPRAASSYNEQFF.

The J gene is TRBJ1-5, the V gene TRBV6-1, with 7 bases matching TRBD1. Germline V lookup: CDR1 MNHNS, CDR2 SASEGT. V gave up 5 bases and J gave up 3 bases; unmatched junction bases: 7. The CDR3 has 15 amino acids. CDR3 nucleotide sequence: TGTGCCAGCAGTACCACCGGGACAGTCAATCAGCCCCAGCATTTT. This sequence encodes CASSTTGTVNQPQHF.

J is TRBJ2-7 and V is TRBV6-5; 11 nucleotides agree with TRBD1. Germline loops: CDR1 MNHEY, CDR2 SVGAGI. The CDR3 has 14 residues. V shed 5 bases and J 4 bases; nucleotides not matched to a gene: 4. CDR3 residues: CASSRGQGAYEQYF. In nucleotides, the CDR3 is TGTGCCAGCAGTCGAGGACAGGGGGCGTACGAGCAGTACTTC.

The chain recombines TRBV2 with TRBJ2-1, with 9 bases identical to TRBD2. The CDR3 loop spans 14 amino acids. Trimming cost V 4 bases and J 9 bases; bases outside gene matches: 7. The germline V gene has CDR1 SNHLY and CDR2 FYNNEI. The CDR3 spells CASSALAGLGEQFF. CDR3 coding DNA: TGTGCCAGCAGTGCGCTAGCGGGACTTGGTGAGCAGTTCTTC.

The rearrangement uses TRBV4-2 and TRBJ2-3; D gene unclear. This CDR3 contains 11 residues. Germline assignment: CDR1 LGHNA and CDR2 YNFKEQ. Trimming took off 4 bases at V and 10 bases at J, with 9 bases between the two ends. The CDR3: CASSLDEAQYF. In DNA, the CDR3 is TGTGCCAGCAGCCTAGACGAGGCGCAGTATTTT.

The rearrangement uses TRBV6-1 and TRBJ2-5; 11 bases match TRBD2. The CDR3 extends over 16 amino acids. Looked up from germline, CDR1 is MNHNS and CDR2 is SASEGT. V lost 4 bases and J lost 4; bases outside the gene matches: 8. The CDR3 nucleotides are TGTGCCAGCAGTGGCTATTCAGGACTAGCGGGAGAGACCCAGTACTTC. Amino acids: CASSGYSGLAGETQYF.

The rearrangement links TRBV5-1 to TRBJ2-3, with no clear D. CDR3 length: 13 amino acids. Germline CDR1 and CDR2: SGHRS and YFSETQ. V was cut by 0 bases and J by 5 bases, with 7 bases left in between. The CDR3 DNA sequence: TGCGCCAGCAGCTTGGTTGCGGTAGATACGCAGTATTTT. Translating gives CASSLVAVDTQYF.

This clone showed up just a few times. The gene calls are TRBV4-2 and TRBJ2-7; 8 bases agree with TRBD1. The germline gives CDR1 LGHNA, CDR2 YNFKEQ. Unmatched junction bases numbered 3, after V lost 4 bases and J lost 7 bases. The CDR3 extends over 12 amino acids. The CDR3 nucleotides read TGTGCCAGCAGCCCGACAGGGGAGGAGCAGTACTTC. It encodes CASSPTGEEQYF.

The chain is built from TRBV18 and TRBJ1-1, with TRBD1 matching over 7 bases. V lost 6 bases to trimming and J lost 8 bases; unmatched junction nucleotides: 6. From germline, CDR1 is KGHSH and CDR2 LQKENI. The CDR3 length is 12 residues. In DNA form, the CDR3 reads TGTGCCAGCTCGCGAGGGACAGACGAAGCTTTCTTT. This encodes CASSRGTDEAFF.

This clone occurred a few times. Written as DNA, the CDR3 is TGTGCCAGCAGCTTGGTAAGCCAGGCCCCAGATACGCAGTATTTT. It specifies CASSLVSQAPDTQYF. The chain combines TRBV5-4 with TRBJ2-3; D gene ambiguous. Deletions cut 0 bases from V and 4 bases from J, with 12 bases between. Germline V gene lookup returns CDR1 SGHNT and CDR2 YYREEE (reference sequence). This CDR3 is built from 15 residues.